This T cell receptor (beta chain) was identified during a study of Tregs in tolerant kidney transplant recipients. About the study: The nonmyeloablative bone marrow transplants came from related graft donors, with transient mixed chimerism. Study-wide results and caveats: Few patients were studied, so findings need validation in larger groups. Biological reproducibility was not directly addressed in this study.

On this clone itself: Its antigen is as yet unknown.

The CDR3 runs to 16 residues. Repertoires were generated with immunoSEQ multiplex PCR, while TCRdb's copy carries only in-frame clones and drops some. The sample yields 90,000 to 120,000 clones, around 90% seen once. This receptor was identified in a human donor who received a combined kidney and bone marrow transplant. The chain joins TRBV12-1 to TRBJ2-7; TRBD2, the D gene given by the table, was not confirmed from the DNA. TRBV12-1 is labeled a pseudogene. Sequenced here: CD4+ T cells from blood, sampled before the transplant. The CDR3 loop reads CASSFAGGRATYEQYF. CDR3 in DNA: TGTGCCAGCAGCTTTGCTGGCGGAAGAGCAACCTACGAGCAGTACTTC.